Reported below is one T cell receptor beta chain. This clone was observed a few times. The antigen this receptor binds is unknown. Nothing much larger sits one base from this clone, and base qualities are not available. All of the isolated RNA was reverse transcribed with the High Capacity cDNA Reverse Transcription Kit, so expressed TCRB transcripts were sequenced. Naive, central memory and regulatory T cell samples underwent deep immunoSEQ sequencing, averaging around 3.6 million total reads per sample. Sorted cells were lysed in RLT buffer, and RNA was extracted using DNase-treated RNeasy Micro or Mini kits according to cell number. Each cell subset was processed on its own to prevent cross-contamination, while patient and healthy donor samples were processed together. TCRB sequences were amplified from cDNA with the immunoSEQ multiplex PCR, producing 87-bp fragments spanning the CDR3 region. Sequencing of the amplicons was performed on the Illumina HiSeq platform. On the authors' methods: Synthetic template baselines were used to correct PCR bias computationally, reads within Hamming distance 2 were collapsed together, and singletons that could not be merged were discarded. Reads were aligned against IMGT to assign V, D and J genes, CDR3 length and insertions or deletions at six rearrangement sites. Within each subset, clonotype counts were normalized to the number of sorted cells before true diversity and Gini coefficients were calculated with the tcR R package. Repertoire sharing was quantified using the overlap coefficient calculated on TCRB nucleotide sequences. Out-of-frame TCRB sequences from naive cells were analyzed as a proxy for the pre-selection repertoire. Sourced from immuneACCESS, this table was stored by TCRdb with only in-frame sequences that have V and J called. A share of the clones is absent; for the studies checked, an unresolved V gene accounts for under half, and the remainder has no known explanation. The D gene and trimming were derived from the DNA, and the V and J assignments and clone size from that table. For this sample the table gives about 650,000 clones, of which roughly 12% were detected only once. The biggest ten clones account for around 0.12% of the sample.

The data originate from a study of beta chain features in type 1 diabetes (dated by TCRdb to 2016 to 2018). In the study overall: No differences in mean age, gender distribution, total cell number or subset yield were found between patients and healthy donors. A total of 90 million to 130 million sorted cells were examined across all samples, and a strong correlation was observed between cell number per subset and RNA yield. Regulatory and stem cell-like memory subsets were isolated from only 8 patients and roughly 8 healthy donors, whereas naive and central memory subsets came from all 30 or so donors. The study compared TCRB repertoires of sorted circulating CD4+ T cell subsets between recently diagnosed type 1 diabetes patients and matched healthy donors. Broader findings and caveats from the paper: At VDJ recombination sites, type 1 diabetes patients had fewer insertions and more deleted nucleotides, which implies abnormalities in thymic rearrangement. HLA sub-analyses involved small numbers of individuals, so any influence of HLA type on TCRB rearrangement remained unresolved. Because cDNA was sequenced instead of genomic DNA, activated cells with high expression could be over-represented, although the groups did not differ in activation or CD3 levels. Naive, central memory and regulatory TCRB repertoires appeared more similar among patients than among healthy donors. PCR may preferentially amplify shorter templates, but because patient and control samples were amplified and corrected together, any resulting skew would affect both groups equally. Type 1 diabetes patients showed a moderate but significant shortening of TCRB CDR3 length in all four CD4+ subsets.

From each donor, a single peripheral blood sample of approximately 120 mL on average was drawn into heparinised tubes. Using a panel that included CD45RO, CCR7, CD25, CD127, CD95 and CD27, naive, central memory, regulatory and stem cell-like memory CD4+ T cells were sorted on a BD FACSAria II. Every sorted population had a purity above 95%. PBMCs were isolated immediately by Lymphoprep density gradient centrifugation and stained directly without culture. Samples were stained and sorted in pairs, with one healthy donor and one patient per experiment, so that batch effects were minimized. The sample comprised naive CD4+ T cells from blood. What the cell subset or site label conveys for this sample: true naive CD4+ T cells. This clonotype originated in a man aged 25-45 years with type 1 diabetes.

The DNA is TGTGCCAGCAGTGAACGCTTCGGGCTAGCGGGAATACAAGAGACCCAGTACTTC. Its protein reads: CASSERFGLAGIQETQYF. The chain links TRBV2 with TRBJ2-5, with 9 bases in between that match TRBD2. CDR1 and CDR2 are drawn from the germline V gene: SNHLY, FYNNEI. Its CDR3 holds 18 amino acids, cysteine through phenylalanine. The CDR3 DNA has 54 bases and is translated from base 1. Trimming takes 2 bases off V and 2 bases off J; junction bases not matched to a gene: 12.